This record concerns one T cell receptor beta chain sequence. The CDR3 sequence is 13 residues long. CDR1 and CDR2 from the germline V gene are SGHNT and YYREEE (reference sequence). V shed 1 base and J shed 9 bases, with 13 bases lying between them. The sample originates from a study of blood T cell repertoires in COVID-19. Study-wide background: The origin of the acute and convalescent COVID-19 samples was the United States, Italy and Spain. Sources were T cells, B-cell-depleted T cells, or PBMCs; the material itself was cDNA or gDNA.

In the authors' methods: From reference gene primer amplification, estimates of nucleated cell counts were derived. Profiled with immunoSEQ multiplex PCR; TCRdb holds only in-frame clones, not every one. The D gene and trimming were derived from the DNA, and the V and J assignments and clone size from that table. The repertoire includes some 45,000 clones, almost 85% of them detected once, and more than 13% sits in the top ten. The source of this sequence is a human donor in a cohort sampled during active COVID-19. V gene TRBV5-4 combines with J gene TRBJ1-2; D may be TRBD1 (6 bases). The material sequenced was peripheral blood. CDR3 amino acids: CASSLLQGGSYTF. The CDR3 DNA follows: TGTGCCAGCAGCTTGCTACAGGGTGGAAGCTACACCTTC.